The TCR beta chain under discussion was sequenced for a study of CD8+ T cells in alopecia areata. For the study at large: The drug, tofacitinib, lasted 6 to 18 months, followed by 6 months off drug. Treated patients' severity was scored by percentage of affected scalp area.

Treatment: oral pan-JAK inhibitor, 5-10 mg twice daily. Obtained from alopecia areata patients were lesional scalp punch biopsies along with peripheral blood. PBMCs, the starting material, were the source of sorted CD4+ and CD8+ T cells. Extraction of RNA preceded its reverse transcription into cDNA, which served as the sequencing template. Using immunoSEQ multiplex PCR, the repertoire was profiled, and TCRdb retains in-frame clones only, with some absent. The sample contains under 150,000 clones, roughly 57% of which appear only once. The receptor's source is a human donor with alopecia areata. The sample was CD4+ T cells sorted from blood, taken at week 4, from a patient treated with tofacitinib.

DNA of the CDR3: TGTGCCAGCAGCTTTACCAGGGGGGCTAACTATGGCTACACCTTC. Amino acids: CASSFTRGANYGYTF. This chain joins TRBV7-2 and TRBJ1-2; 7 nucleotides agree with TRBD1. This CDR3 comprises 15 residues. The V segment lost 3 bases and the J segment 0 bases; nucleotides outside the gene matches: 4. CDR1 and CDR2 (germline): SGHTA, FQGNSA.